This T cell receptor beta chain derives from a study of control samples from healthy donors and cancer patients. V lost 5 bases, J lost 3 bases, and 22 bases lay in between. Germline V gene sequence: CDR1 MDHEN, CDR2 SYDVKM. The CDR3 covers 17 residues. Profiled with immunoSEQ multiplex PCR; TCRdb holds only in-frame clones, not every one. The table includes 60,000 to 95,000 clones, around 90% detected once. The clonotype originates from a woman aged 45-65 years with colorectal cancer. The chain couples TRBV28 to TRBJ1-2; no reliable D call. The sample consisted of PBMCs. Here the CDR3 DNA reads TGTGCCAGCAGTCCCCCGGACCAGAGCGGGGTGGACTATGGCTACACCTTC. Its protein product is CASSPPDQSGVDYGYTF.